This T cell receptor (beta chain) derives from a study of a mutant IDH1 vaccine in newly diagnosed glioma. This clone is a singleton in its sample. The V end lost 1 base, the J end lost 7 bases, and 8 bases lay between the germline ends. The germline gives CDR1 SGHDT, CDR2 YYEEEE. There are 12 residues in the CDR3. TCRdb's table, derived via immunoSEQ multiplex PCR, lists solely in-frame clones and lacks some. The data contain approximately 70,000 clones, 70% to 80% of them singletons. As for time point: baseline, week 1 (first vaccination visit). Treatment reported: pre-vaccination baseline after standard-of-care therapy.

This TCR was sampled from a man aged 50 to 60 with glioma. This sequence joins TRBV5-6 and TRBJ1-2, with D possibly matching TRBD1 (5 bases). The source material was PBMCs, sampled from a glioma patient treated with radiotherapy, temozolomide or both. The CDR3 reads CASSLFQGGYTF. Written as DNA, the CDR3 is TGTGCCAGCAGCTTGTTTCAGGGTGGCTACACCTTC.